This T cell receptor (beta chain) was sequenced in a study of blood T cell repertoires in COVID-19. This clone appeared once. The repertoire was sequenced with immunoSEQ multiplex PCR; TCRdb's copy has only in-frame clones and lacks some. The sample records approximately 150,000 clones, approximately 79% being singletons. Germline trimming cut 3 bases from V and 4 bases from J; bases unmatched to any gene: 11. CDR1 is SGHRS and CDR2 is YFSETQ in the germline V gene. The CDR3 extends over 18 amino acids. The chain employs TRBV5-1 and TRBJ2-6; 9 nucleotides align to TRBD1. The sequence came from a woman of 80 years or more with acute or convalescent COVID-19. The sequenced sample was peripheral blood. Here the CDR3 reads CASSSNLGTGSGANVLTF. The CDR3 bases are TGCGCCAGCAGCTCAAACCTGGGGACAGGGTCCGGGGCCAACGTCCTGACTTTC.